These 25 T cell receptor beta chains were sequenced from one sample in a study of T cell responses to AZD1222 COVID-19 vaccine. The protocol was immunoSEQ multiplex PCR, while the TCRdb copy is restricted to in-frame clones and leaves out a portion. The sample holds approximately 150,000 clones, 90% seen once. Specimen: peripheral blood, collected 28 days after the second AZD1222 dose. Receptors were obtained from an adult who received the AZD1222 COVID-19 vaccine.

The CDR3 bases are TGTGCCAGCTCATTGGGGAGAAGGAACTATGGCTACACCTTC. It is translated as CASSLGRRNYGYTF. V gene TRBV18 combines with J gene TRBJ1-2; D remains unclear. Germline-derived CDR1 and CDR2 are KGHSH and LQKENI. Trimming took off 5 bases at V and 2 bases at J, with 12 bases between the two ends. This CDR3 has 14 amino acids. Using reference TRBV18 and TRBJ1-2 for the parts outside the CDR3, the full variable domain is NAGVMQNPRHLVRRRGQEARLRCSPMKGHSHVYWYRQLPEEGLKFMVYLQKENIIDESGMPKERFSAEFPKEGPSILRIQQVVRGDSAAYFCASSLGRRNYGYTFGSGTRLTVV.

This clone was seen a single time. The chain carries TRBV7-2 and TRBJ2-3, with a possible D match to TRBD1 (5 bases). Trimming pared 5 bases from V and 6 bases from J, leaving 12 bases between. Germline CDR1 reads SGHTA; CDR2 reads FQGNSA. CDR3 length equals 13 residues. CDR3 bases: TGTGCCAGCAGCCTGATGGGGCTTGATACGCAGTATTTT. Protein sequence: CASSLMGLDTQYF.

This clone was seen only once. This sequence joins TRBV7-2 and TRBJ2-7; TRBD2 agrees at 7 bases. The germline V gene has CDR1 SGHTA and CDR2 FQGNSA. Trimming removed 9 bases from V and 5 bases from J; junction bases left unmatched: 10. This CDR3 contains 13 residues. The CDR3 spells CASQRRGDNEQYF. The CDR3 coding sequence is TGTGCCAGTCAGCGCCGGGGGGATAACGAGCAGTACTTC. Supplemented by reference TRBV7-2 and TRBJ2-7, the full variable domain reads GAGVSQSPSNKVTEKGKDVELRCDPISGHTALYWYRQSLGQGLEFLIYFQGNSAPDKSGLPSDRFSAERTGGSVSTLTIQRTQQEDSAVYLCASQRRGDNEQYFGPGTRLTVT.

The chain employs TRBV5-3 and TRBJ1-3, with a weak D call TRBD1 (6 bases). TRBV5-3 is annotated as an ORF whose role is uncertain. The V gene lost 6 bases and the J gene lost 6 bases, with 25 bases spanning the gap. The CDR3 contains 17 residues. In DNA, the CDR3 is TGTGCCAGAACCTTTTCGGGGTTTATCAGGGGTGAAAACACCATATATTTT. Its protein is CARTFSGFIRGENTIYF.

The chain combines TRBV19 with TRBJ2-5, with 7 nucleotides matching TRBD2. Germline CDR1 LNHDA, CDR2 SQIVND (reference sequence). The CDR3 has 11 residues. As DNA, the CDR3 is TGTGCATCCGGGACTACAGAGACCCAGTACTTC. It translates to CASGTTETQYF. The full variable domain, completed using reference TRBV19 and TRBJ2-5, is DGGITQSPKYLFRKEGQNVTLSCEQNLNHDAMYWYRQDPGQGLRLIYYSQIVNDFQKGDIAEGYSVSREKKESFPLTVTSAQKNPTAFYLCASGTTETQYFGPGTRLLVL.

This chain connects TRBV11-2 to TRBJ2-3, with 10 bases fitting TRBD2. Germline CDR1 reads SGHAT; CDR2 reads FQNNGV. V gave up 6 bases and J gave up 4 bases; unmatched junction bases: 10. The CDR3 is 16 amino acids. As DNA, the CDR3 is TGTGCCAGCAGGAAGATAGCGGGGGGACGCTCAGATACGCAGTATTTT. It codes for CASRKIAGGRSDTQYF.

This chain joins TRBV5-1 and TRBJ2-5; D possibly corresponds to TRBD1 (6 bases). Per the germline V gene, CDR1 is SGHRS and CDR2 is YFSETQ. Trimming took 3 bases from V and 5 from J, leaving 17 bases between them. The CDR3 length is 15 residues. The CDR3 is CASSWGTSSQETQYF. CDR3 DNA sequence: TGCGCCAGCAGCTGGGGGACAAGCTCCCAGGAGACCCAGTACTTC.

The J gene is TRBJ2-3, the V gene TRBV19; 7 bases are shared with TRBD2. Germline V gene data show CDR1 as LNHDA and CDR2 as SQIVND (reference sequence). The CDR3 is made up of 15 amino acids. The V and J ends lost 3 bases and 4 bases, in that order; junction bases with no gene match: 7. CDR3 in amino acids: CASSIEAGRADTQYF. DNA of the CDR3: TGTGCCAGTAGTATTGAGGCAGGGAGGGCAGATACGCAGTATTTT.

V gene TRBV6-2 or TRBV6-3 combines with J gene TRBJ1-5, with 7 bases identical to TRBD1. The J segment lost 3 bases and the V segment lost 2 bases, leaving 10 bases of the junction unmatched. This CDR3 is 17 amino acids long. The germline V gene encodes CDR1 MNHEY and CDR2 SVGEGT. CDR3 DNA sequence: TGTGCCAGCAGTTACGCGCGCCCCGGACAGGCCAATCAGCCCCAGCATTTT. It yields the protein CASSYARPGQANQPQHF.

The chain uses TRBV5-6 and TRBJ2-7; D gene uncertain. Trimming took 1 base from V and 8 from J, leaving 13 bases between them. Germline V gives CDR1 SGHDT, CDR2 YYEEEE. This CDR3 comprises 13 residues. The CDR3: CASSLLGFPQQYF. The CDR3 DNA is TGTGCCAGCAGCTTGTTAGGGTTTCCACAGCAGTACTTC.

V is TRBV4-1 and J is TRBJ2-3, with 8 bases lining up with TRBD2. Germline assignment: CDR1 MGHRA and CDR2 YSYEKL. J gave up 1 base and V 0 bases, and 6 bases lay outside the gene matches. The CDR3 has 17 residues. CDR3 region: CASSQEKAGAGTDTQYF. The CDR3 bases are TGCGCCAGCAGCCAAGAGAAAGCGGGGGCCGGCACAGATACGCAGTATTTT.

The rearrangement joins TRBV28 to TRBJ1-3; D perhaps matches TRBD1 (5 bases). The CDR3 runs 16 residues. Between the trimmed V and J ends, which lost 7 bases and 5 bases, there was a span of 21 bases. Germline V CDR1 and CDR2: MDHEN, SYDVKM. In DNA form, the CDR3 reads TGTGCCAGCACCACTGGCGGGACCTCAACCCGAAACACCATATATTTT. Its translation: CASTTGGTSTRNTIYF.

The chain employs TRBV30 and TRBJ2-3, with D uncertain. The CDR3 sequence is 12 residues long. The germline V and J ends were trimmed by 2 bases and 3 bases, with 6 bases remaining between them. Germline V gene lookup returns CDR1 GTSNPN and CDR2 SVGIG (reference sequence). CDR3 coding DNA: TGTGCCTGGAGTTTAGCTACAGATACGCAGTATTTT. Encoded protein: CAWSLATDTQYF.

The chain employs TRBV7-3 and TRBJ2-6, with D tentatively TRBD1 (6 bases). The CDR3 loop spans 20 amino acids. The V gene lost 5 bases and the J gene lost 1 base, with 24 bases spanning the gap. CDR1 is SGHTA, CDR2 FQGTGA, per germline. The CDR3 nucleotides are TGTGCCAGCAGCCCAACAGGGTCTCCCTACGCGAGGTCTGGGGCCAACGTCCTGACTTTC. Translation: CASSPTGSPYARSGANVLTF.

This chain connects TRBV12-3 or TRBV12-4 to TRBJ2-1, with D perhaps matching TRBD1 (5 bases). CDR3 length equals 12 residues. Trimming pared 4 bases from V and 6 bases from J, leaving 7 bases between. The DNA for the CDR3 is TGTGCCAGCAGTTGGGGCCCCAATGAGCAGTTCTTC. Translation gives CASSWGPNEQFF.

In DNA form, the CDR3 reads TGCGCCAGCAGCCAGGGGACCGGGACTAGAAACAATGAGCAGTTCTTC. Residues: CASSQGTGTRNNEQFF. This rearrangement joins TRBV4-1 to TRBJ2-1; 8 nucleotides agree with TRBD2. J lost 5 bases, V lost 3 bases, and 9 bases had no gene match. CDR3 size: 16 residues. CDR1 and CDR2 from the germline V gene are MGHRA and YSYEKL.

V is TRBV10-1 and J is TRBJ2-7; 10 nucleotides match TRBD1. V was clipped by 5 bases and J by 2 bases; unmatched bases: 6. Germline CDR1 is WNHNN and CDR2 is SYGVQD (reference sequence). This CDR3 has 15 residues. CDR3 sequence reads: CASSLGQGRTYEQYF. The DNA for the CDR3 is TGCGCCAGCAGTTTGGGACAGGGGCGCACCTACGAGCAGTACTTC.

This sequence joins TRBV9 and TRBJ1-2, with D hard to call. CDR1 and CDR2 from the germline V gene are SGDLS and YYNGEE. Trimming took off 0 bases at V and 7 bases at J, with 13 bases between the two ends. The CDR3 sequence is 14 residues long. The CDR3 DNA reads TGTGCCAGCAGCGTAGTGGAGGGAGCGGGTGGCTACACCTTC. Amino acid sequence: CASSVVEGAGGYTF.

This chain joins TRBV28 and TRBJ1-4, with 7 bases lining up with TRBD1. CDR3 size: 14 residues. Trimming at V came to 6 bases and at J to 8 bases, leaving 9 bases not matched to a gene. The germline V gene encodes CDR1 MDHEN and CDR2 SYDVKM. The DNA for the CDR3 is TGTGCCAGCAGCCAGGGGGGGGATGTGGAAAAACTGTTTTTT. Protein: CASSQGGDVEKLFF. Full variable domain (outside the CDR3, taken from reference TRBV28 and TRBJ1-4): DVKVTQSSRYLVKRTGEKVFLECVQDMDHENMFWYRQDPGLGLRLIYFSYDVKMKEKGDIPEGYSVSREKKERFSLILESASTNQTSMYLCASSQGGDVEKLFFGSGTQLSVL.

This rearrangement joins TRBV5-5 to TRBJ1-6; the D is unclear. Germline lookup yields CDR1 SGHKS and CDR2 YYEKEE (reference sequence). The CDR3 extends over 15 amino acids. V was shortened by 4 bases and J by 8 bases, with 16 bases between the two germline ends. The CDR3 is CASSPRTLRDSPLHF. The CDR3 DNA reads TGTGCCAGCAGCCCTAGGACGTTGAGGGATTCACCCCTCCACTTT. The full variable domain, with the rest looked up from reference TRBV5-5 and TRBJ1-6, is DAGVTQSPTHLIKTRGQQVTLRCSPISGHKSVSWYQQVLGQGPQFIFQYYEKEERGRGNFPDRFSARQFPNYSSELNVNALLLGDSALYLCASSPRTLRDSPLHFGNGTRLTVT.

The V and J genes are TRBV9 and TRBJ2-3, with a possible D match to TRBD1 (6 bases). V was pared by 0 bases and J by 0 bases, with 11 bases between. Germline CDR1 SGDLS, CDR2 YYNGEE. The CDR3 is made up of 16 amino acids. For the CDR3, the DNA is TGTGCCAGCAGCGTAGCTGGGGGCCCTAGCACAGATACGCAGTATTTT. Its translation: CASSVAGGPSTDTQYF.

The rearrangement links TRBV5-4 to TRBJ2-1; TRBD2 matches at 10 bases. The V gene end was trimmed by 1 base and the J gene end by 10 bases; junction bases not matched to a gene: 5. CDR1 is SGHNT and CDR2 is YYREEE in the germline V gene (reference sequence). The CDR3 sequence is 14 residues long. CDR3 coding DNA: TGTGCCAGCAGCTTGCTCCTAGCGGGAGTAGAGCAGTTCTTC. It specifies CASSLLLAGVEQFF.

The rearrangement links TRBV2 to TRBJ2-3; D is unclear. CDR3 length: 12 residues. Germline loops: CDR1 SNHLY, CDR2 FYNNEI. V was clipped by 2 bases and J by 4 bases, with 4 bases between them. CDR3 protein: CASSETADTQYF. DNA of the CDR3: TGTGCCAGCAGTGAAACCGCAGATACGCAGTATTTT.

The chain combines TRBV28 with TRBJ1-6, with a possible D match to TRBD1 (6 bases). The V gene lost 3 bases and the J gene lost 8 bases, with 11 bases spanning the gap. Looked up from germline, CDR1 is MDHEN and CDR2 is SYDVKM. The CDR3 sequence is 14 residues long. DNA of the CDR3: TGTGCCAGCAGTTTGAGGGGGGGGTATTCACCCCTCCACTTT. Residues: CASSLRGGYSPLHF.

The chain uses TRBV18 and TRBJ2-7; tentative D call: TRBD2 (6 bases). The CDR3 totals 15 residues. Trimming pared 0 bases from V and 1 base from J, leaving 10 bases between. Germline assignment: CDR1 KGHSH and CDR2 LQKENI. CDR3: CASSPPAGKSYEQYF. The CDR3 coding sequence is TGTGCCAGCTCACCACCGGCGGGGAAGTCCTACGAGCAGTACTTC.